This TCR beta chain was documented in a study of shared clonotypes between healthy human individuals. Study outcomes and limitations: Large depth notwithstanding, sorted-subset sequencing proved incomplete by rarefaction. Estimated richness values were generally larger in naive subsets than in memory subsets. Some naive CD4 clonotypes, about 5%, turned up in common across a few donors.

Recent acute infections and vaccinations were absent in the healthy HIV-negative adult donors. This clone has only a few counts. Its target is unknown. Assay: immunoSEQ multiplex PCR; the TCRdb copy retains only in-frame clones and omits some. This table holds 2 million to 2.5 million clones, around 92% found once. Sequencing was done on a sample of naive CD4+ T cells from PBMCs. Subset meaning: CD45RA+ positively selected. The clonotype originates from a man younger than 35 in good health. Some clones in this sample may be carry-over from other donors' samples.

This chain's CDR3 is CASGDRMEKLFF. In nucleotides, the CDR3 is TGTGCCAGCGGCGACAGAATGGAAAAACTGTTTTTT. This chain links TRBV6-1 with TRBJ1-4; D may be TRBD1 (5 bases). The V gene's germline CDR1 is MNHNS and CDR2 SASEGT. The CDR3 totals 12 residues. Trimming pared 8 bases from V and 8 bases from J, leaving 12 bases between.